Listed below are T cell receptor beta chains from one sample, sequenced in a study of cytotoxic CD8 clonotypes in ibrutinib-treated CLL. TCRdb keeps only in-frame clones here, not all; method: immunoSEQ multiplex PCR. The sample has approximately 320,000 clones; roughly 71% are singletons. The starting material was PBMCs, obtained after 36 months of ibrutinib treatment. These receptors all stem from a human donor with chronic lymphocytic leukemia. The CDR3 runs from the conserved cysteine through the conserved F or W. Each record gives: clone size, D gene, J gene, V gene, CDR3 DNA, CDR3 protein. A D gene is named only where the DNA matches it firmly. Only part of the rows carry a size: once, few, many, or a class if the clone is expanded.

few . TRBJ2-3 TRBV5-8 TGTGCCAGCAGCTTGCTGGATACGCAGTATTTT CASSLLDTQYF
. . TRBJ1-2 TRBV6-6 TGTGCCAGCAGGGACGAGGGCGGCTATGGCTACACCTTC CASRDEGGYGYTF
. TRBD2 TRBJ2-7 TRBV9 TGTGCCAGCAGCGACCCCCTAGCGGGAGGAGGTCACGAGCAGTACTTC CASSDPLAGGGHEQYF
few . TRBJ1-5 TRBV19 TGTGCCAGTAGTATAGGAGCCGGACAGCCCCAGCATTTT CASSIGAGQPQHF
. . TRBJ1-1 TRBV9 TGTGCCAGCAGCGTAGGGCCGGCCACTGAAGCTTTCTTT CASSVGPATEAFF
. . TRBJ2-3 TRBV29-1 TGCAGCGTTGGTGGGACTGCGGGGACAGATACGCAGTATTTT CSVGGTAGTDTQYF
. . TRBJ1-1 TRBV13 TGTGCCAGCAGCTTAAGGACAGCCCTGAACACTGAAGCTTTCTTT CASSLRTALNTEAFF
once . TRBJ1-2 TRBV5-1 TGCGCCAGCAGCTCCCTCCCTATCACAGGGCCCTTTGGCTACACCTTC CASSSLPITGPFGYTF
few . TRBJ1-5 TRBV19 TGTGCCAGTAGTCTCGGGCAGGGGCAGCAGCCCCAGCATTTT CASSLGQGQQPQHF
. . TRBJ2-7 TRBV6-5 TGTGCCAGCATGCGGGGCGGCACTTCCTACGAGCAGTACTTC CASMRGGTSYEQYF
. TRBD1 TRBJ1-2 TRBV7-8 TGTGCCAGCAGCTTAGCGTTCTACAGGGGGAATAATGGCTACACCTTC CASSLAFYRGNNGYTF
once TRBD2 TRBJ2-1 TRBV10-3 TGTGCCACCCAAGTCACACGGGAGGAAGGATACAATGAGCAGTTCTTC CATQVTREEGYNEQFF
. . TRBJ2-1 TRBV7-8 TGTGCCAGCAGCCTAGTAGATACGGTGTCCTACAATGAGCAGTTCTTC CASSLVDTVSYNEQFF
few TRBD2 TRBJ2-5 TRBV4-1 TGCGCCAGCAGCCAAGTGGGGACGAGCGGGAGGGAGACCCAGTACTTC CASSQVGTSGRETQYF
. TRBD2 TRBJ2-3 TRBV15 TGTGCCACCAGCAGAGATCTCTTTGCGGGAGTAGTTACGGATACGCAGTATTTT CATSRDLFAGVVTDTQYF
. . TRBJ2-7 TRBV5-1 TGCGCCAGCAGCTGGGGGTTTTACGAGCAGTACTTC CASSWGFYEQYF
. . TRBJ2-2 TRBV6-6 TGTGCCAGCACAACGCGGGTGGGCACCGGGGAGCTGTTTTTT CASTTRVGTGELFF
. TRBD2 TRBJ2-2 TRBV27 TGTGCCTCTCGACTAGCGGGGAACACCGGGGAGCTGTTTTTT CASRLAGNTGELFF
. TRBD2 TRBJ2-7 TRBV19 TGTGCCAGTAGTGGTACTAGCGGTTCCTACGAGCAGTACTTC CASSGTSGSYEQYF
few TRBD1 TRBJ1-4 TRBV5-1 TGCGCCAGCAGCCTCCCGTTGGGAGGGGGCGAAAAACTGTTTTTT CASSLPLGGGEKLFF
few . TRBJ2-1 TRBV4-1 TGCGCCAGCAGCCAAGGTCTCGTACTTAACAATGAGCAGTTCTTC CASSQGLVLNNEQFF
few . TRBJ2-7 TRBV25-1 TGTGCCAGCAGCGCCACGGGTCGGGTGGGGACCTACGAGCAGTACTTC CASSATGRVGTYEQYF
. . TRBJ2-2 TRBV29-1 TGCAGCGTCGCCAGGGTCACCGGGGAGCTGTTTTTT CSVARVTGELFF
. . TRBJ2-7 TRBV5-4 TGTGCCACTTCGACTAGACAAACCTACGAGCAGTACTTC CATSTRQTYEQYF
few TRBD1 TRBJ2-7 TRBV7-9 TGTGCCAGCAGCTTAGAGACAGGGGTCCACGAGCAGTACTTC CASSLETGVHEQYF
. TRBD1 TRBJ1-5 TRBV9 TGTGCCAGCAGCGAGGGGGACAGCTATAGCAATCAGCCCCAGCATTTT CASSEGDSYSNQPQHF
. . TRBJ1-2 TRBV11-2 TGTGCCAGCAGCTTCCAGGGGAACTATGGCTACACCTTC CASSFQGNYGYTF
. . TRBJ2-7 TRBV5-1 TGCGCCAGCAGCACAGGGCCTTGGACCTACGAGCAGTACTTC CASSTGPWTYEQYF
. TRBD2 TRBJ2-7 TRBV27 TGTGCCAGCAGTCCCCTGGGACTAGCGGGACTTTACGAGCAGTACTTC CASSPLGLAGLYEQYF
. . TRBJ2-7 TRBV19 TGTGCCAGTAGCCGGGGGCAGCTGCTAAGCGAGCAGTACTTC CASSRGQLLSEQYF
. . TRBJ2-7 TRBV2 TGTGCCAGCAGTGAAGGTCGGTTAGCGGACCTATACGAGCAGTACTTC CASSEGRLADLYEQYF
. TRBD1 TRBJ2-6 TRBV5-6 TGTGCCAGCAGCCTAGGGACAGGGATCTTCTCTGGGGCCAACGTCCTGACTTTC CASSLGTGIFSGANVLTF
. TRBD2 TRBJ2-1 TRBV2 TGTGCCAGCAGGAGACTAGCGGGAGGCAATGAGCAGTTCTTC CASRRLAGGNEQFF
. TRBD2 TRBJ2-7 TRBV9 TGTGCCAGCAGCGTAGGGGGACTAGCGTCCTACGAGCAGTACTTC CASSVGGLASYEQYF
. . TRBJ2-1 TRBV29-1 TGCAGCGTCGCAACAGGGAAAAGTAACAATGAGCAGTTCTTC CSVATGKSNNEQFF
few . TRBJ2-7 TRBV14 TGTGCCAGCAGCCAGGTCACACCGGGCGAGCAGTACTTC CASSQVTPGEQYF
. . TRBJ1-1 TRBV29-1 TGCAGCGTTGAAGGGCAGGGCAGGGACACTGAAGCTTTCTTT CSVEGQGRDTEAFF
. . TRBJ2-7 TRBV13 TGTGCCAGCAGCTTAGCCCGAACATCGGAGTACGAGCAGTACTTC CASSLARTSEYEQYF
. TRBD2 TRBJ2-7 TRBV27 TGTGCCAGCAGTTACCTAGCGGGAGGTTTAGGGGTCTACGAGCAGTACTTC CASSYLAGGLGVYEQYF
. TRBD2 TRBJ2-7 TRBV6-1 TGTGCCAGCAGTGAGCGGGGGTCGCCCTACGAGCAGTACTTC CASSERGSPYEQYF
few . TRBJ2-4 TRBV7-2 TGTGCCAGCAGCTTAACACAGGATAACATTCAGTACTTC CASSLTQDNIQYF
. TRBD2 TRBJ2-2 TRBV11-2 TGTGCCAGCAGCGCCCAACTAGCGGGGGGACCCACCGGGGAGCTGTTTTTT CASSAQLAGGPTGELFF
. . TRBJ2-3 TRBV9 TGTGCCAGCAATCCCGACGGATTTAGCACAGATACGCAGTATTTT CASNPDGFSTDTQYF
. TRBD2 TRBJ2-1 TRBV19 TGTGCCAGTAGACCACTAGCGGCCCTAAATGAGCAGTTCTTC CASRPLAALNEQFF
few . TRBJ1-2 TRBV5-1 TGCGCCAGCAGCATAGCTGACGGCTATGGCTACACCTTC CASSIADGYGYTF
. TRBD1 TRBJ1-1 TRBV2 TGTGCCAGCGAGGGGGCCGGCACTGAAGCTTTCTTT CASEGAGTEAFF
once . TRBJ2-3 TRBV6-1 TGTGCCAGCAATCCCAGCACAGATACGCAGTATTTT CASNPSTDTQYF
. . TRBJ2-2 TRBV29-1 TGCAGCGGGCAGGACAGCGCGAACACCGGGGAGCTGTTTTTT CSGQDSANTGELFF
. TRBD1 TRBJ2-7 TRBV4-2 TGTGCCAGCAGCCAGGAGCAGGGGGCCTACGAGCAGTACTTC CASSQEQGAYEQYF
. TRBD2 TRBJ2-5 TRBV7-2 TGTGCCAGCAGCTCGGTACTAGCGGAAGAGACCCAGTACTTC CASSSVLAEETQYF
. TRBD1 TRBJ2-1 TRBV9 TGTGCCAGCAGCATAACCGGGACAGGGCGCAATGAGCAGTTCTTC CASSITGTGRNEQFF
. TRBD2 TRBJ2-5 TRBV27 TGTGCCAGCAGTCTCCAGGGACTAGCAGGGGAGACCCAGTACTTC CASSLQGLAGETQYF